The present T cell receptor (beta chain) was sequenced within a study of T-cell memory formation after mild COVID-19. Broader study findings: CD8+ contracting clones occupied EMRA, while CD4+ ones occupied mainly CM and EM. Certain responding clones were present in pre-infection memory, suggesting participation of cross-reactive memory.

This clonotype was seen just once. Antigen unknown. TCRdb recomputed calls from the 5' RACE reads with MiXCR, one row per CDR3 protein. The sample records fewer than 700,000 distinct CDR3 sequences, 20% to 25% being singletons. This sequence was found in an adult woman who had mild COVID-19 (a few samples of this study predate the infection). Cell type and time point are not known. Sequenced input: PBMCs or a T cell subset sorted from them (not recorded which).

CDR3 protein: CASSPRGGMGSYEQYF. The CDR3 DNA is TGTGCCAGCAGCCCCAGGGGGGGAATGGGGTCCTACGAGCAGTACTTC. The chain is built from TRBV11-3 and TRBJ2-7; TRBD1 or TRBD2 may be the D gene (7 bases each). Germline CDR1 reads SGHNT; CDR2 reads YENEEA. Trimming took off 5 bases at V and 1 base at J, with 18 bases between the two ends. This CDR3 comprises 16 residues.